Given below is one T cell receptor (beta chain) in context. Its antigen is unidentified. The data were produced by immunoSEQ multiplex PCR, yet TCRdb's version contains in-frame clones alone and is incomplete. This table has approximately 70,000 clones, around 90% appearing once. The sample belongs to a study of OX40 agonist ivuxolimab in advanced cancers. Study at large: Dose-escalation subjects each had hepatocellular carcinoma, melanoma, renal cell or head and neck cancer. Of the patients, three showed partial responses, one with hepatocellular carcinoma and two with cutaneous melanoma. Study observations and caveats: Some patients without response likewise showed low normalized clonal expansion. Partial responders dosed at 0.1-3.0 mg/kg displayed clonal expansion ranking among the lowest.

The V end lost 7 bases, the J end lost 2 bases, and 18 bases lay between the germline ends. The CDR3 runs to 15 residues. Germline V lookup: CDR1 MDHEN, CDR2 SYDVKM. The sequence derives from an adult with an advanced solid tumor such as melanoma, head and neck, liver or kidney cancer. This material consisted of CD4+ or CD8+ T cells sorted from blood, taken in a trial of the OX40 agonist ivuxolimab. This sequence joins TRBV28 and TRBJ2-7; no reliable D call. CDR3 residues: CASTPPGPTAYEQYF. DNA of the CDR3: TGTGCCAGCACCCCCCCCGGCCCTACCGCCTACGAGCAGTACTTC.